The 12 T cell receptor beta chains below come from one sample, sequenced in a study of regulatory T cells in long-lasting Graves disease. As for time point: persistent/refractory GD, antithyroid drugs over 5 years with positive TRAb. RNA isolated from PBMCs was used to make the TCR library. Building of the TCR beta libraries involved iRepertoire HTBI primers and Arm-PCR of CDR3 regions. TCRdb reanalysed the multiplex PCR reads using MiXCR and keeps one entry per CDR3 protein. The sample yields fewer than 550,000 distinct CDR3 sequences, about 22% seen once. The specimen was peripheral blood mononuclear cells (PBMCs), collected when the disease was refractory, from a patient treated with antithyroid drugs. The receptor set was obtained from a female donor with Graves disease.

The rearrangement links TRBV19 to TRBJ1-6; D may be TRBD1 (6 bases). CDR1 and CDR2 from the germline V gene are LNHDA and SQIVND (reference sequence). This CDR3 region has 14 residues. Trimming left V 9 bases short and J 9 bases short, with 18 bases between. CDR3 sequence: CASRLGGPSSPLHF. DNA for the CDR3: TGTGCCAGCCGGCTGGGGGGCCCTAGTTCACCCCTCCACTTT.

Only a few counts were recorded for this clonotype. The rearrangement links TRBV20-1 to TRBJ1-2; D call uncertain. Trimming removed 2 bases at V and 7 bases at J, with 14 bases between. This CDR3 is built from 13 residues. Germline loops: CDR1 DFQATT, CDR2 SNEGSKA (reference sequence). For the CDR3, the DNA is TGCAGTGCTAGATCACGAGAGGAACTTGGCTACACCTTC. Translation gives CSARSREELGYTF.

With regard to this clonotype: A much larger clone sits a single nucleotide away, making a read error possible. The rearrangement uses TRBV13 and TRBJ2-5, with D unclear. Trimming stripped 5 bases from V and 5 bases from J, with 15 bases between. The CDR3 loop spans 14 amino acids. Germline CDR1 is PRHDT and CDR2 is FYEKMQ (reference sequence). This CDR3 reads CASSLVTLKETQYF. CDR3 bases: TGTGCCAGCAGCCTGGTAACTTTGAAGGAGACCCAGTACTTC.

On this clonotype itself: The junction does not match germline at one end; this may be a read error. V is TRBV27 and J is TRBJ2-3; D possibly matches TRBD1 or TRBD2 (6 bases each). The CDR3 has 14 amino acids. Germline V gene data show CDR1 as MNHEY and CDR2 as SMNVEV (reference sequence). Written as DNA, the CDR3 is TGTGCCAGCACCGGCGGCGGGACGACAGGTACGCAGTATTTT. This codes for CASTGGGTTGTQYF.

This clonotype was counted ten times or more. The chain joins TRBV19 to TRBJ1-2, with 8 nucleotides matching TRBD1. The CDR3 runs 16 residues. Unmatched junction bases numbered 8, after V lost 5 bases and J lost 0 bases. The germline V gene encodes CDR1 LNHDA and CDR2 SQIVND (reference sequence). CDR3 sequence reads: CASSQTGAGANYGYTF. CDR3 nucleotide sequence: TGTGCCAGTAGTCAGACAGGGGCTGGAGCTAACTATGGCTACACCTTC.

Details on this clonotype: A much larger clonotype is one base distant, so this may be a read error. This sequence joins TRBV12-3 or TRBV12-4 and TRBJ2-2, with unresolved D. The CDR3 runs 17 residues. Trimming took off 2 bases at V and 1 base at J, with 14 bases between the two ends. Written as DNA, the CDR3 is TGTGCCAGCAGTTTATGGGCCGGTGCCTTGAACACCGGGGAGCTGTTTTTT. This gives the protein CASSLWAGALNTGELFF.

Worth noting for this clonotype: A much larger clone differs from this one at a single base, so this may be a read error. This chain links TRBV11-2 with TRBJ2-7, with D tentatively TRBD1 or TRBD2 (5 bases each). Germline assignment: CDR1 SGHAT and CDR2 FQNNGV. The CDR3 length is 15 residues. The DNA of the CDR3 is TGTACCAGCAGCTTGGCGAGGGGTCCATCCTACGAGCAGTACTTC. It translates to CTSSLARGPSYEQYF.

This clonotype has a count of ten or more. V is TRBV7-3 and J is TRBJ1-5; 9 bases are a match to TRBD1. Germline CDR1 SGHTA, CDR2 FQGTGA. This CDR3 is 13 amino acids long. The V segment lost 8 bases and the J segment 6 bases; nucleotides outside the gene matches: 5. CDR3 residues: CASARQGGQPQHF. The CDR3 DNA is TGTGCCAGCGCCCGACAGGGGGGTCAGCCCCAGCATTTT.

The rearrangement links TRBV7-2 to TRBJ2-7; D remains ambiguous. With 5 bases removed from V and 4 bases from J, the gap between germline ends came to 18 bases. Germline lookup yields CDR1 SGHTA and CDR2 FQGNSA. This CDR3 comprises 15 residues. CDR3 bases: TGTGCCAGCAGCGCCCGACCCACTGGCCGGTACGAGCAGTACTTC. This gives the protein CASSARPTGRYEQYF. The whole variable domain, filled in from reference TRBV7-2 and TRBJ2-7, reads GAGVSQSPSNKVTEKGKDVELRCDPISGHTALYWYRQSLGQGLEFLIYFQGNSAPDKSGLPSDRFSAERTGGSVSTLTIQRTQQEDSAVYLCASSARPTGRYEQYFGPGTRLTVT.

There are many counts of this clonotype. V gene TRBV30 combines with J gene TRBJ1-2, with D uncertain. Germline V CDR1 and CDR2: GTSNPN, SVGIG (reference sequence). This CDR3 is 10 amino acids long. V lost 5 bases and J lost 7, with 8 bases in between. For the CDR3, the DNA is TGTGCCTGGGAAGAACGTGGCTACACCTTC. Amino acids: CAWEERGYTF.

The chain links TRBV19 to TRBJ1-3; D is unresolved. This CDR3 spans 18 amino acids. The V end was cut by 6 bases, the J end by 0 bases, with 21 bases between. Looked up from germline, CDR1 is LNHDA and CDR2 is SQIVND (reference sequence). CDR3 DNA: TGTGCCAGTAGCCCCACCGGACTCTTCATGGGCTCTGGAAACACCATATATTTT. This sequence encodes CASSPTGLFMGSGNTIYF.

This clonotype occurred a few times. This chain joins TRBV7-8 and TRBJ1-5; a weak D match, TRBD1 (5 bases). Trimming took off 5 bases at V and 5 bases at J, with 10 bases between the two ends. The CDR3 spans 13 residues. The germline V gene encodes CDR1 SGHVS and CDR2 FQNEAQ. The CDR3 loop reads CASSGGRDQPQHF. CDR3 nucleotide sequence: TGTGCCAGCAGCGGGGGGAGGGATCAGCCCCAGCATTTT.